This TCR beta chain was recovered during a study of blood T cells in healthy people across ages. Notes on the study in general: Observed TCR beta diversity per million T cells went down as age went up. This fall followed a roughly linear course with age.

Alongside a J-beta primer mix, a sample-barcoded 5' primer served in a second PCR lasting about 7 to 12 cycles. TCRdb passed the 5' RACE reads through MiXCR, listing each CDR3 protein once. The data show under 2 million distinct CDR3 sequences, 30% to 35% seen once. Germline-derived CDR1 and CDR2 are DFQATT and SNEGSKA (reference sequence). V trimming: 5 bases; J trimming: 0 bases; junction bases outside the gene matches: 14. CDR3 length equals 17 residues. Concerning this clonotype: Its antigen remains unidentified.

This TCR derives from a woman under 40 in good health. The sequenced material came from blood. The rearrangement links TRBV20-1 to TRBJ1-1; 8 nucleotides agree with TRBD1. This CDR3 reads CSALKSGGLFMNTEAFF. CDR3 sequence (DNA): TGCAGTGCTTTAAAGTCAGGGGGCCTTTTCATGAACACTGAAGCTTTCTTT.